This TCR beta chain was profiled in a study of CD8 T cells in Susac syndrome. The CDR3 extends over 13 amino acids. Unmatched junction bases numbered 2, after V lost 6 bases and J lost 1 base. Germline V lookup: CDR1 PRHDT, CDR2 FYEKMQ (reference sequence). The RNA, about 0.5 to 1 ug, was put through reverse transcription using random hexamers. The authors amplified TCR beta CDR3 across 54 Vbeta and 13 Jbeta using immunoSEQ multiplex PCR. MiXCR was run by TCRdb on the immunoSEQ multiplex PCR reads, yielding one entry per CDR3 protein. The table shows approximately 130,000 distinct CDR3 sequences, with about 90% occurring only once. TCR beta from blood CD8+ and CD4+ T cells was sequenced.

The sample comprised CD8+ T cells from PBMCs. The V and J genes are TRBV13 and TRBJ2-5, with 7 bases aligning to TRBD1. This receptor was obtained from a human donor with multiple sclerosis. The CDR3 nucleotides read TGTGCCAGCAGACGGGACAGCCAAGAGACCCAGTACTTC. It translates to CASRRDSQETQYF.